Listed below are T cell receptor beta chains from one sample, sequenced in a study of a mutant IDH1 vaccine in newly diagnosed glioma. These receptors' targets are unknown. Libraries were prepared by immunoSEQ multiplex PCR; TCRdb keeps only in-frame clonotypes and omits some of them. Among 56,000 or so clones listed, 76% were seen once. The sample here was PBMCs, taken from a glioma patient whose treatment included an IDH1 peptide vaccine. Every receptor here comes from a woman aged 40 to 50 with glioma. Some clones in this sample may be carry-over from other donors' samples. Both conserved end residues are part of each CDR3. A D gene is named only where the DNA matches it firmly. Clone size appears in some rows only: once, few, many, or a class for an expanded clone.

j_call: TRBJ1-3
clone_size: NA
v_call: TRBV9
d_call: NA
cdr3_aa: CASSVSGSRNTIYF
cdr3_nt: TGTGCCAGCAGCGTGTCTGGGTCACGAAACACCATATATTTT

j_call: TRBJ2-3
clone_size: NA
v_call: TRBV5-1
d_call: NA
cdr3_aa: CASSKNSYLDTQYF
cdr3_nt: TGCGCCAGCAGCAAGAACTCGTACCTGGATACGCAGTATTTT

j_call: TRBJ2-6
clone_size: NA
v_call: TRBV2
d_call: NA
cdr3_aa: CASNSGANVLTF
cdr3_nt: TGTGCCAGCAACTCTGGGGCCAACGTCCTGACTTTC

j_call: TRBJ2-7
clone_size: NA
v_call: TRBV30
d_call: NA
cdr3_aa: CAWSVLAGGYEQYF
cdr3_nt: TGTGCCTGGAGTGTATTGGCAGGGGGGTACGAGCAGTACTTC

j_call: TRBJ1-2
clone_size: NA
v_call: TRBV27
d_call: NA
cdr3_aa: CASSLSRRNGYTF
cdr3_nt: TGTGCCAGCAGTTTATCGAGACGAAATGGCTACACCTTC

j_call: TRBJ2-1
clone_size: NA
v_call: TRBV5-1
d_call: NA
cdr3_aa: CASSPGGSGSSYNEQFF
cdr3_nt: TGCGCCAGCAGCCCCGGGGGTAGCGGCAGCTCCTACAATGAGCAGTTCTTC

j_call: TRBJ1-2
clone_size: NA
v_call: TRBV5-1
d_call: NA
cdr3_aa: CASSLLGASNYGYTF
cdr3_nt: TGCGCCAGCAGCCTACTGGGGGCTTCGAACTATGGCTACACCTTC

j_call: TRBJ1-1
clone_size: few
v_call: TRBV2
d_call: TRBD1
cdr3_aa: CASSGPTGGKAFF
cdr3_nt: TGTGCCAGCAGTGGCCCGACAGGGGGGAAAGCTTTCTTT

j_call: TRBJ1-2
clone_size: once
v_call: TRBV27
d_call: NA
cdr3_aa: CASSLSAGNYGYTF
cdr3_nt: TGTGCCAGCAGTTTATCGGCCGGCAACTATGGCTACACCTTC

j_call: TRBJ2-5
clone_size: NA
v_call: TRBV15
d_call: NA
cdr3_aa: CATSRVRQETQYF
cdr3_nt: TGTGCCACCAGCAGAGTGAGACAAGAGACCCAGTACTTC

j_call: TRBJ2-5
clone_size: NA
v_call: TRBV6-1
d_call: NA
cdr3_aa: CASSESYPPAGEETQYF
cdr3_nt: TGTGCCAGCAGTGAGAGTTATCCACCTGCCGGAGAAGAGACCCAGTACTTC

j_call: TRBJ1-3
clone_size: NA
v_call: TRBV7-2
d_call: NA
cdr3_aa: CASSPQRARSSGNTIYF
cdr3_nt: TGTGCCAGCAGCCCCCAAAGGGCCCGGAGCTCTGGAAACACCATATATTTT

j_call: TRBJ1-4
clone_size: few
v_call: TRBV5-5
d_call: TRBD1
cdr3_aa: CASSRQGATNEKLFF
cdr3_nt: TGTGCCAGCAGCCGTCAGGGGGCTACTAATGAAAAACTGTTTTTT

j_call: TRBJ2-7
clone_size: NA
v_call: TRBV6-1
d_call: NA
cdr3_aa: CATVLWTQLSYEQYF
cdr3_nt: TGTGCCACCGTCCTCTGGACACAGCTCTCCTACGAGCAGTACTTC

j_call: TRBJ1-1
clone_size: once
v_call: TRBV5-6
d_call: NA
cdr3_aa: CASSLYRVRTEAFF
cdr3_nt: TGTGCCAGCAGCTTGTACAGGGTAAGAACTGAAGCTTTCTTT

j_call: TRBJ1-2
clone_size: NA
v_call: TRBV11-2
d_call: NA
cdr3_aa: CASSPGRQRVDFYTF
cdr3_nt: TGTGCCAGCAGCCCCGGACGACAGAGAGTGGACTTCTACACCTTC

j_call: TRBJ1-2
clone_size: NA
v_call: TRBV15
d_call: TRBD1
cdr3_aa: CATRGSTGANYGYTF
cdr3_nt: TGTGCCACCAGGGGTTCGACAGGGGCAAACTATGGCTACACCTTC

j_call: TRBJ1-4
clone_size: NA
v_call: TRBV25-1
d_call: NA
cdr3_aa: CASTPVGGEGATNEKLFF
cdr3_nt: TGTGCCAGCACCCCCGTGGGCGGGGAGGGGGCAACTAATGAAAAACTGTTTTTT